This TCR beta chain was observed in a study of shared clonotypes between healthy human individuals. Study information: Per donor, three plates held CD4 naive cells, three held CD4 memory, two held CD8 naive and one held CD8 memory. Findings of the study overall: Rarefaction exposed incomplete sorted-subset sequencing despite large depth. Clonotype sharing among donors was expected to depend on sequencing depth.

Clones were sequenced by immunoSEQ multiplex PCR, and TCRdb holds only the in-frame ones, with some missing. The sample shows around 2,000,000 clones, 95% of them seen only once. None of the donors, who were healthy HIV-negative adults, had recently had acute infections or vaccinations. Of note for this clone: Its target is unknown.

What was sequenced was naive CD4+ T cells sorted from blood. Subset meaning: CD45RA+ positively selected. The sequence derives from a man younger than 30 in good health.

CDR3 loop: CAWSRTSGASTDTQYF. The CDR3 DNA reads TGTGCCTGGAGTAGGACTAGCGGGGCGAGCACAGATACGCAGTATTTT. V is TRBV30 and J is TRBJ2-3; 12 bases are a match to TRBD2. This CDR3 spans 16 amino acids. The germline CDR1 and CDR2 sequences are GTSNPN and SVGIG (reference sequence). V gave up 2 bases and J gave up 0 bases; unmatched junction bases: 3.